A selection of T cell receptor beta chains follows, all from one sample in a study of Ad26.COV2.S vaccination and SARS-CoV-2 variants. The repertoire was sequenced with immunoSEQ multiplex PCR; TCRdb's copy has only in-frame clones and lacks some. The profile shows about 280,000 clones, more than 75% of them singletons. Sequenced material: peripheral blood, taken in a trial of Ad26.COV2.S vaccine versus placebo. All receptors come from a person between 18 and 59 years old who received the Ad26.COV2.S COVID-19 vaccine or a placebo. Both conserved end residues are part of each CDR3. A D gene is named only where the DNA matches it firmly. Clone sizes are given selectively: once, few, many, or a class where the clone is expanded.

>TRBJ1-3|TRBV6-5|NA|NA
TGTGCCAGCATCGAACCCGGCTCTGGAAACACCATATATTTT
CASIEPGSGNTIYF
>TRBJ2-1|TRBV5-1|TRBD2|few
TGCGCCAGCAGCTTGTATGGGACTAGCGGGAGTTTCTACAATGAGCAGTTCTTC
CASSLYGTSGSFYNEQFF
>TRBJ2-1|TRBV11-2|NA|NA
TGTGCCAGCCTAGATACGAGCTCCTACAATGAGCAGTTCTTC
CASLDTSSYNEQFF
>TRBJ2-1|TRBV7-9|TRBD2|NA
TGTGCCAGCAGCTTAGGCGCGGGAGGGCCGAATGAGCAGTTCTTC
CASSLGAGGPNEQFF
>TRBJ1-2|TRBV30|NA|NA
TGTGCCTGGAGTCCTGCACGGGTTAACTATGGCTACACCTTC
CAWSPARVNYGYTF
>TRBJ1-1|TRBV19|NA|NA
TGTGCCTGCAGGGTAACGTTGAACACTGAAGCTTTCTTT
CACRVTLNTEAFF
>TRBJ2-5|TRBV29-1|NA|NA
TGCAGCGTTCCCGGCTTCATGTTAGGAGGCAGCCAAGAGACCCAGTACTTC
CSVPGFMLGGSQETQYF
>TRBJ2-2|TRBV5-1|TRBD1|NA
TGCGCCAGCAGCTTGGACAGGGGGAGCACCGGGGAGCTGTTTTTT
CASSLDRGSTGELFF
>TRBJ1-1|TRBV11-2|NA|NA
TGTGCCAGCAGCTTCCCCCGGGGGAGGGGGATGAACACTGAAGCTTTCTTT
CASSFPRGRGMNTEAFF
>TRBJ2-3|TRBV3-1/TRBV3-2|NA|NA
TGTGCCAGCAGCCAAGAGGCGGGTAGGGGCCGGGTCTCCACAGATACGCAGTATTTT
CASSQEAGRGRVSTDTQYF
>TRBJ2-5|TRBV5-1|NA|NA
TGCGCCAGCAGCTTGGTCCAGGGCCGCCAAGAGACCCAGTACTTC
CASSLVQGRQETQYF
>TRBJ2-3|TRBV7-9|NA|NA
TGTGCCAGCAGCTTAACGGGGGCCGTAGATACGCAGTATTTT
CASSLTGAVDTQYF
>TRBJ2-7|TRBV19|NA|NA
TGTGCCAGTGGTCGGACTTATGGACAGAACGAGCAGTACTTC
CASGRTYGQNEQYF
>TRBJ2-5|TRBV5-1|NA|NA
TGCGCCAGCAGCCAAACTGGGACGGTCCAAGAGACCCAGTACTTC
CASSQTGTVQETQYF
>TRBJ1-1|TRBV9|NA|few
TGTGCCAGCAGCGTAGCTTTTGAGGGGGTGGGCACTGAAGCTTTCTTT
CASSVAFEGVGTEAFF
>TRBJ1-2|TRBV7-9|TRBD1|NA
TGTGCCAGCACCCTGGACAGGAGCGGCTACACCTTC
CASTLDRSGYTF
>TRBJ1-2|TRBV5-1|NA|NA
TGCGCCAGCAGACCATCTCGGGGGCGTGAGATCTATGGCTACACCTTC
CASRPSRGREIYGYTF
>TRBJ1-5|TRBV6-2/TRBV6-3|NA|NA
TGTGCCAGCAGTTACCGAGGGGAGGATCAGCCCCAGCATTTT
CASSYRGEDQPQHF
>TRBJ1-1|TRBV7-2|NA|NA
TGTGCCAGCAGCTTAGGGAGGAACACTGAAGCTTTCTTT
CASSLGRNTEAFF
>TRBJ2-7|TRBV11-2|NA|NA
TGTGCCAGCAGCTTAGATTCGGACCGACGACAGTACTTC
CASSLDSDRRQYF
>TRBJ2-5|TRBV19|NA|NA
TGTGCCAGTAAGAGGATTGGACAGACGGCTGAAGAGACCCAGTACTTC
CASKRIGQTAEETQYF
>TRBJ1-2|TRBV15|TRBD1|NA
TGTGCCACCAGCACCCCGTATGACAGGGACTATGGCTACACCTTC
CATSTPYDRDYGYTF
>TRBJ2-7|TRBV11-2|NA|NA
TGTGCCAGCAGCTTAGTGGAGGGTTACGAGCAGTACTTC
CASSLVEGYEQYF
>TRBJ2-2|TRBV10-3|NA|NA
TGTGCCATCAGTGAGTTGGCAGGGTCGGCCGGGGAGCTGTTTTTT
CAISELAGSAGELFF
>TRBJ1-2|TRBV5-1|TRBD1|NA
TGCGCCAGCAGCTCGGAAAACAGGGGAGGCTATGGCTACACCTTC
CASSSENRGGYGYTF
>TRBJ1-3|TRBV5-1|NA|NA
TGCGCCAGCAGCTGGAGGGGGGCCGGCTCTGGAAACACCATATATTTT
CASSWRGAGSGNTIYF
>TRBJ1-1|TRBV4-1|TRBD1|NA
TGCGCCAGCAGCTACGGGACAGCAGTAAACACTGAAGCTTTCTTT
CASSYGTAVNTEAFF
>TRBJ1-1|TRBV5-1|NA|NA
TGCGCCAGCAGCTTGGAAAATGAAGCTTTCTTT
CASSLENEAFF
>TRBJ1-1|TRBV18|NA|NA
TGTGCCAGCTCACAACAGGACACTGAAGCTTTCTTT
CASSQQDTEAFF
>TRBJ2-6|TRBV19|NA|NA
TGTGCCAGTAGTATCCGAGTAACTGGCGCTGGGGCCAACGTCCTGACTTTC
CASSIRVTGAGANVLTF
>TRBJ1-6|TRBV24-1|TRBD1|few
TGTGCCACCAGAGACAGGGGGAATTCACCCCTCCACTTT
CATRDRGNSPLHF
>TRBJ1-2|TRBV10-3|NA|NA
TGTGCCATCAGTGAGTCGAGGTCTAACTATGGCTACACCTTC
CAISESRSNYGYTF
>TRBJ2-5|TRBV28|TRBD1|NA
TGTGCCAGCAGTTTTGTGTCAGGGGGCACAGAGACCCAGTACTTC
CASSFVSGGTETQYF
>TRBJ2-2|TRBV6-6|NA|NA
TGTGCCAGCAGTTACAAGGTAGCCGGGACCGGGGAGCTGTTTTTT
CASSYKVAGTGELFF
>TRBJ2-4|TRBV5-8|TRBD2|NA
TGTGCCAGCAGCTTACTAGCGTTAAACATTCAGTACTTC
CASSLLALNIQYF
>TRBJ2-2|TRBV19|NA|NA
TGTGCCAGTAGTGCCAACAGGGAGGCCGGGGAGCTGTTTTTT
CASSANREAGELFF
>TRBJ2-2|TRBV5-4|TRBD2|NA
TGTGCCAGCAGCTTGGGCGGGAGGGCCGACACCGGGGAGCTGTTTTTT
CASSLGGRADTGELFF
>TRBJ2-1|TRBV7-9|NA|NA
TGTGCCAGCAGCTTAGTTTTTCGGCAGATCTCCTACAATGAGCAGTTCTTC
CASSLVFRQISYNEQFF
>TRBJ2-1|TRBV4-1|TRBD2|NA
TGCGCCAGCAGCCTTAATAAAGGCGCAGCGGGAGAGGGGGAGCAGTTCTTC
CASSLNKGAAGEGEQFF
>TRBJ1-1|TRBV7-9|TRBD1|NA
TGTGCCAGCAGCTTGACAGGGGGTGCTGAAGCTTTCTTT
CASSLTGGAEAFF
>TRBJ2-1|TRBV30|NA|once
TGTGCCTGGGGCCCGAATAACAATGAGCAGTTCTTC
CAWGPNNNEQFF
>TRBJ2-5|TRBV6-5|NA|NA
TGTGCCAGCAGGGATGGGGGGGCAGCGATAGCCCAGTACTTC
CASRDGGAAIAQYF
>TRBJ2-7|TRBV12-5|TRBD2|NA
TGTGCTAGTGGTTTGGCACATACGTCCACCCGGACTAGCATCGACGAGCAGTACTTC
CASGLAHTSTRTSIDEQYF
>TRBJ1-2|TRBV19|NA|few
TGTGCCAGTAGTATAGGCCGGGGGGATACTACTAACTATGGCTACACCTTC
CASSIGRGDTTNYGYTF
>TRBJ2-1|TRBV5-4|TRBD2|NA
TGTGCCAGCAGCTTGGGGGGGACTAGCGGCAATGAGCAGTTCTTC
CASSLGGTSGNEQFF
>TRBJ1-5|TRBV12-3/TRBV12-4|NA|once
TGTGCCAGCAGTTTAGGAGGGTATCAGCCCCAGCATTTT
CASSLGGYQPQHF
>TRBJ2-7|TRBV6-5|TRBD1|NA
TGTGCCTCAGGACAGGGACTTTACGAGCAGTACTTC
CASGQGLYEQYF
>TRBJ2-1|TRBV10-2|NA|NA
TGCGCCAGCAGTGAGGGCGAGCAGTTCTTC
CASSEGEQFF
>TRBJ1-4|TRBV11-2|TRBD1|NA
TGTGCCAGCAAATTGGACAGGGATAATGAAAAACTGTTTTTT
CASKLDRDNEKLFF
>TRBJ2-5|TRBV29-1|TRBD2|NA
TGCAGCGTTGGGGTCGCGAGCACGGGGGGGACCCAGTACTTC
CSVGVASTGGTQYF
>TRBJ2-7|TRBV28|NA|many
TGTGCCAGCAGCACCCCAACTTACGAGCAGTACTTC
CASSTPTYEQYF